The T cell receptor beta chain described here comes from a study of blood T cell repertoires in COVID-19. Whole-study context: Researchers got acute and convalescent COVID-19 samples from the United States, Italy and Spain. PBMCs, B-cell-depleted T cells, or T cells provided the cDNA or gDNA that made up the material.

Seattle participants joined during active infection and were tracked over time. The authors' processing: Amplification of reference gene primers was used by the study to estimate nucleated cell counts. Clones were sequenced by immunoSEQ multiplex PCR, and TCRdb holds only the in-frame ones, with some missing. Clonal size and the V and J genes are those of that table, whereas D and trimming came from the DNA. The sample has tens of thousands of clones, about 87% seen once; the top ten hold about 6.5%. This CDR3 is 16 amino acids long. CDR1 is KGHDR, CDR2 SFDVKD, per germline. V gave up 2 bases and J gave up 3 bases, with 15 bases separating them.

This receptor was taken from a woman aged 55-70 years with COVID-19, enrolled during active disease. The chain carries TRBV24-1 and TRBJ1-2; D is ambiguous. Sequencing input: peripheral blood. CDR3 residues: CATSDSTEFGYYGYTF. The CDR3 DNA follows: TGTGCCACCAGTGATTCGACTGAATTCGGGTACTATGGCTACACCTTC.